This TCR beta chain was identified in a study of brain metastases from non-small cell lung cancer. The V gene's germline CDR1 is KGHDR and CDR2 SFDVKD. The CDR3 runs to 15 residues. The V end lost 4 bases, the J end lost 0 bases, and 9 bases lay between the germline ends. Libraries were prepared by immunoSEQ multiplex PCR; TCRdb keeps only in-frame clonotypes and omits some of them. The top ten clones hold approximately 10% of a sample with approximately 3,000 clones, 81% of them seen once. The J gene is TRBJ1-5, the V gene TRBV24-1, with no clear D. The clonotype originates from a donor aged 40 or older with non-small cell lung cancer. Sequencing was performed on tissue from a brain metastasis. The CDR3 loop is CATSESSGSNQPQHF. As DNA, the CDR3 is TGTGCCACCAGTGAATCTTCAGGTAGCAATCAGCCCCAGCATTTT.